The T cell receptor beta chain under discussion was sequenced for a study of response to subunit inactivated influenza vaccine. TCRdb analysed the RT-PCR reads with MiXCR anew, one entry per CDR3 protein. In the table there are roughly 500,000 distinct CDR3 sequences, under 30% of which are singletons. Germline assignment: CDR1 MNHEY and CDR2 SVGEGT. The V and J ends lost 6 bases and 6 bases, in that order; junction bases with no gene match: 10. The CDR3 totals 15 residues. The sample holds a few counts of this clonotype. These records were also assigned to another study, of T cells expressing NK-cell markers. That report adds: It was by 5'RACE template switching with UMIs that TCR beta cDNA was made.

This clonotype was obtained from a man in his fifties who received an inactivated influenza vaccine. This specimen was CD4+ T cells sorted from PBMCs, taken approximately 12 days after vaccination. The J gene is TRBJ2-1, the V gene TRBV6-2 or TRBV6-3; 8 bases are shared with TRBD1. In DNA form, the CDR3 reads TGTGCCAGCAGGAGAACAGGGGGTCGGGGCAATGAGCAGTTCTTC. Encoded protein: CASRRTGGRGNEQFF.